The entry below gives a single T cell receptor beta chain sequence along with its context. Germline V gene sequence: CDR1 WNHNN, CDR2 SYGVQD (reference sequence). Trimming cost V 6 bases and J 9 bases; bases outside gene matches: 12. CDR3 size: 14 residues. The sample is drawn from a study of T cell changes during pregnancy in multiple sclerosis. TCRdb's table, derived via immunoSEQ multiplex PCR, lists solely in-frame clones and lacks some. The sample lists about 92,000 clones; roughly 90% were seen once. The origin of this receptor is a female donor with multiple sclerosis, enrolled in a pregnancy study. This chain joins TRBV10-1 and TRBJ2-5; 8 bases align to TRBD2. Sequencing used peripheral blood, obtained in the first trimester of pregnancy. In nucleotides, the CDR3 is TGCGCCAGCAGAGAATCCGGGACTAGTGGTCCCCAGTACTTC. This gives the protein CASRESGTSGPQYF.